This T cell receptor (beta chain) was documented in a study of blood T cell repertoires in COVID-19. Study overall: Samples of COVID-19 (acute and convalescent) were obtained from the United States, Italy and Spain. Nucleic acid was either cDNA or gDNA, and it came from T cells, B-cell-depleted T cells, or PBMCs.

CDR1 is ENHRY and CDR2 is SYGVKD in the germline V gene. V lost 7 bases and J lost 9; bases outside the gene matches: 5. The CDR3 sequence is 14 residues long. Here immunoSEQ multiplex PCR was the method, and the copy in TCRdb shows in-frame clones only, minus some. Of about 200,000 clones in the sample, around 85% were seen once. The sequenced sample consisted of peripheral blood. The gene calls are TRBV10-3 and TRBJ2-1; 14 bases map to TRBD2. The receptor comes from a human donor with active or convalescent COVID-19. The donor label of this sample is uncertain. The CDR3 loop reads CAITGTSGRGEQFF. The CDR3 DNA follows: TGTGCCATCACTGGGACTAGCGGGAGAGGTGAGCAGTTCTTC.